The rows below give T cell receptor beta chains drawn from one sample of a study of cytotoxic CD8 clonotypes in ibrutinib-treated CLL. Produced via immunoSEQ multiplex PCR; TCRdb's table is partial and in-frame only. The repertoire has 45,000 or so clones, roughly three fifths of them found once; the top ten carry under 35%. The source material was PBMCs, sampled after 24 months of ibrutinib treatment. The source is a human donor with chronic lymphocytic leukemia. CDR3s include the opening cysteine and the closing phenylalanine or tryptophan. Each record gives: D gene, V gene, clone size, J gene, CDR3 protein, CDR3 DNA. The D gene is left open where the match is weak. Clone size is given for some rows only: seen once, a few or many times, or a class if the clone is expanded.

D: -; V: TRBV28; size: -; J: TRBJ2-1; CDR3: CAITPRGGPSYNEQFF; DNA: TGTGCCATCACCCCCCGTGGGGGGCCTTCCTACAATGAGCAGTTCTTC
D: -; V: TRBV2; size: few; J: TRBJ2-6; CDR3: CARGATGTSGANVLTF; DNA: TGTGCCAGAGGGGCGACAGGAACCTCTGGGGCCAACGTCCTGACTTTC
D: TRBD1; V: TRBV2; size: few; J: TRBJ2-7; CDR3: CASRTPTLGQGINEQYF; DNA: TGTGCCAGCAGAACTCCTACTTTGGGACAGGGGATCAACGAGCAGTACTTC
D: -; V: TRBV5-6; size: -; J: TRBJ1-4; CDR3: CASSLLTATNEKLFF; DNA: TGTGCCAGCAGCTTGCTGACAGCAACTAATGAAAAACTGTTTTTT
D: TRBD1; V: TRBV29-1; size: medium-sized; J: TRBJ1-4; CDR3: CSAPGQGGIPEKLFF; DNA: TGCAGCGCCCCCGGACAGGGCGGGATCCCCGAAAAACTGTTTTTT
D: -; V: TRBV5-1; size: many; J: TRBJ1-2; CDR3: CASSPDRGNYGYTF; DNA: TGCGCCAGCAGCCCAGACCGGGGGAACTATGGCTACACCTTC
D: TRBD1; V: TRBV19; size: -; J: TRBJ2-7; CDR3: CAPRGKRDRVYEQYF; DNA: TGTGCCCCCAGAGGGAAACGGGACAGGGTCTACGAGCAGTACTTC
D: TRBD1; V: TRBV28; size: few; J: TRBJ1-2; CDR3: CASSPLGQVQDGYTF; DNA: TGTGCCAGCAGCCCGCTGGGACAGGTTCAGGATGGCTACACCTTC
D: TRBD1; V: TRBV5-8; size: few; J: TRBJ2-7; CDR3: CASSLTGGAGVF; DNA: TGTGCCAGCAGCTTGACAGGGGGCGCAGGTGTCTTC
D: TRBD1; V: TRBV28; size: few; J: TRBJ1-2; CDR3: CAIVVTGGNYGYTF; DNA: TGTGCCATCGTCGTGACAGGGGGGAACTATGGCTACACCTTC
D: TRBD2; V: TRBV25-1; size: -; J: TRBJ2-1; CDR3: CASSKERGDLNEQFF; DNA: TGTGCCAGCAGTAAAGAGCGGGGGGATTTAAATGAGCAGTTCTTC
D: TRBD2; V: TRBV11-2; size: -; J: TRBJ2-1; CDR3: CASSAWTSGGAGEQFF; DNA: TGTGCCAGCAGCGCCTGGACTAGCGGGGGGGCAGGGGAGCAGTTCTTC
D: -; V: TRBV14; size: -; J: TRBJ1-4; CDR3: CASSQGRAATNEKLFF; DNA: TGTGCCAGCAGCCAGGGCAGGGCGGCAACTAATGAAAAACTGTTTTTT
D: -; V: TRBV15; size: -; J: TRBJ2-1; CDR3: CATSISQGLGNEQFF; DNA: TGTGCCACCAGCATCTCGCAGGGGTTAGGCAATGAGCAGTTCTTC
D: TRBD1; V: TRBV5-6; size: few; J: TRBJ1-2; CDR3: CASSLGTGPAGYTF; DNA: TGTGCCAGCAGCTTGGGGACAGGGCCGGCTGGCTACACCTTC
D: -; V: TRBV7-8; size: -; J: TRBJ1-6; CDR3: CASSQNPRNNSPLHF; DNA: TGTGCCAGCAGTCAAAACCCAAGGAATAATTCACCCCTCCACTTT
D: -; V: TRBV19; size: -; J: TRBJ2-3; CDR3: CASSMGGRDTQYF; DNA: TGTGCCAGTAGTATGGGCGGTAGGGATACGCAGTATTTT
D: -; V: TRBV7-9; size: -; J: TRBJ1-1; CDR3: CASLPAGNTEAFF; DNA: TGTGCCAGCCTCCCGGCAGGGAACACTGAAGCTTTCTTT
D: -; V: TRBV6-1; size: once; J: TRBJ2-4; CDR3: CASNRQNQNIQYF; DNA: TGTGCCAGCAACAGACAGAACCAAAACATTCAGTACTTC
D: TRBD2; V: TRBV10-1; size: few; J: TRBJ2-1; CDR3: CASSPAGGLEQFF; DNA: TGCGCCAGCTCCCCTGCGGGGGGGCTTGAGCAGTTCTTC
D: TRBD1; V: TRBV4-2; size: many; J: TRBJ1-5; CDR3: CASSQVQAGGGQPQHF; DNA: TGTGCCAGCAGCCAAGTCCAGGCAGGGGGCGGTCAGCCCCAGCATTTT
D: -; V: TRBV10-2; size: -; J: TRBJ2-2; CDR3: CASSEGAGELFF; DNA: TGCGCCAGCAGTGAGGGGGCCGGGGAGCTGTTTTTT
D: -; V: TRBV9; size: few; J: TRBJ2-7; CDR3: CASSVELSHTYEQYF; DNA: TGTGCCAGCAGCGTAGAACTGTCGCATACCTACGAGCAGTACTTC
D: -; V: TRBV21-1; size: few; J: TRBJ1-5; CDR3: CASSFRGDQPQHF; DNA: TGTGCCAGCAGCTTCCGAGGTGATCAGCCCCAGCATTTT
D: TRBD1; V: TRBV7-9; size: -; J: TRBJ1-3; CDR3: CASSLGSGGANTIYF; DNA: TGTGCCAGCAGCTTGGGGTCAGGGGGCGCGAACACCATATATTTT
D: TRBD2; V: TRBV19; size: many; J: TRBJ2-2; CDR3: CATSGGRSGTGELFF; DNA: TGTGCCACCAGCGGGGGCCGCTCTGGGACCGGGGAGCTGTTTTTT
D: -; V: TRBV5-1; size: -; J: TRBJ1-4; CDR3: CASSLEAGVEKLFF; DNA: TGCGCCAGCAGCTTGGAGGCAGGCGTCGAAAAACTGTTTTTT
D: TRBD2; V: TRBV5-4; size: few; J: TRBJ2-1; CDR3: CASSLGSTSDNEQFF; DNA: TGTGCCAGCAGCTTGGGGTCCACTAGCGACAATGAGCAGTTCTTC
D: -; V: TRBV6-1; size: few; J: TRBJ1-2; CDR3: CASSGGWGSDGYTF; DNA: TGTGCCAGCAGTGGTGGGTGGGGGTCGGATGGCTACACCTTC
D: TRBD1; V: TRBV14; size: -; J: TRBJ1-4; CDR3: CASSPLGTGGTTNEKLFF; DNA: TGTGCCAGCAGCCCCCTAGGGACAGGGGGCACAACTAATGAAAAACTGTTTTTT
D: -; V: TRBV5-1; size: many; J: TRBJ1-2; CDR3: CASSLAWQGSGYTF; DNA: TGCGCCAGCAGCTTGGCCTGGCAGGGGAGTGGCTACACCTTC
D: -; V: TRBV5-1; size: -; J: TRBJ1-6; CDR3: CASSPARVGSPLHF; DNA: TGCGCCAGCAGCCCGGCCAGGGTTGGTTCACCCCTCCACTTT
D: TRBD1; V: TRBV27; size: -; J: TRBJ1-6; CDR3: CASSLLTGISPLHF; DNA: TGTGCCAGCAGTTTATTGACAGGGATTTCACCCCTCCACTTT
D: TRBD2; V: TRBV5-6; size: -; J: TRBJ2-1; CDR3: CASSLVTSGGLSSYNEQFF; DNA: TGTGCCAGCAGCTTGGTGACTAGCGGGGGCCTAAGCTCCTACAATGAGCAGTTCTTC
D: -; V: TRBV6-4; size: -; J: TRBJ2-5; CDR3: CASSDQGGGTQYF; DNA: TGTGCCAGCAGTGACCAGGGGGGAGGGACCCAGTACTTC
D: -; V: TRBV5-6; size: few; J: TRBJ1-1; CDR3: CASSLVWGATEAFF; DNA: TGTGCCAGCAGCTTGGTCTGGGGGGCGACTGAAGCTTTCTTT
D: -; V: TRBV7-8; size: -; J: TRBJ1-1; CDR3: CASSQTVNTEAFF; DNA: TGTGCCAGCAGCCAAACAGTGAACACTGAAGCTTTCTTT
D: TRBD1; V: TRBV27; size: few; J: TRBJ2-3; CDR3: CASSGQGRHTDTQYF; DNA: TGTGCCAGCAGTGGACAGGGGCGGCACACAGATACGCAGTATTTT
D: -; V: TRBV14; size: -; J: TRBJ2-3; CDR3: CASSLQWDTQYF; DNA: TGTGCCAGCAGCCTTCAATGGGATACGCAGTATTTT
D: -; V: TRBV6-1; size: few; J: TRBJ1-1; CDR3: CASSEEFWTEAFF; DNA: TGTGCCAGCAGTGAAGAGTTTTGGACTGAAGCTTTCTTT
D: -; V: TRBV6-1; size: -; J: TRBJ2-3; CDR3: CASSRIQASTDTQYF; DNA: TGTGCCAGCAGCCGAATACAGGCGAGCACAGATACGCAGTATTTT
D: -; V: TRBV5-5; size: few; J: TRBJ2-3; CDR3: CASSFLQGRKTDTQYF; DNA: TGTGCCAGCAGCTTTCTCCAGGGGCGGAAAACAGATACGCAGTATTTT
D: TRBD1; V: TRBV5-1; size: few; J: TRBJ2-1; CDR3: CASSLQGLSSYNEQFF; DNA: TGCGCCAGCAGCTTACAGGGGCTTAGCTCCTACAATGAGCAGTTCTTC
D: -; V: TRBV15; size: once; J: TRBJ1-5; CDR3: CATSRDDQPQHF; DNA: TGTGCCACCAGCAGAGACGATCAGCCCCAGCATTTT
D: -; V: TRBV29-1; size: many; J: TRBJ2-7; CDR3: CSVEDRTYEQYF; DNA: TGCAGCGTTGAAGATCGAACCTACGAGCAGTACTTC
D: -; V: TRBV2; size: few; J: TRBJ1-5; CDR3: CASSANSNQPQHF; DNA: TGTGCCAGCAGTGCAAATAGCAATCAGCCCCAGCATTTT